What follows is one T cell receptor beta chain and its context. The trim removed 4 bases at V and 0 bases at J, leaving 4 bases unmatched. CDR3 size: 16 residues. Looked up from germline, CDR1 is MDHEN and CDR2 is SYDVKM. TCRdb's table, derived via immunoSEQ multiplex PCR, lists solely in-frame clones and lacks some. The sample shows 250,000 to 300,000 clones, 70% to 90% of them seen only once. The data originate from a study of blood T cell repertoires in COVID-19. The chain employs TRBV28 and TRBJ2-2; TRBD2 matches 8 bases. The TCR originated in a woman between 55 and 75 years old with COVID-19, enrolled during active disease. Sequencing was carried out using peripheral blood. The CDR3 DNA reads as TGTGCCAGCAGTTGGGCTAGCGGGTCGAACACCGGGGAGCTGTTTTTT. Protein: CASSWASGSNTGELFF. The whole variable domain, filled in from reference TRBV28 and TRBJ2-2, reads DVKVTQSSRYLVKRTGEKVFLECVQDMDHENMFWYRQDPGLGLRLIYFSYDVKMKEKGDIPEGYSVSREKKERFSLILESASTNQTSMYLCASSWASGSNTGELFFGEGSRLTVL.